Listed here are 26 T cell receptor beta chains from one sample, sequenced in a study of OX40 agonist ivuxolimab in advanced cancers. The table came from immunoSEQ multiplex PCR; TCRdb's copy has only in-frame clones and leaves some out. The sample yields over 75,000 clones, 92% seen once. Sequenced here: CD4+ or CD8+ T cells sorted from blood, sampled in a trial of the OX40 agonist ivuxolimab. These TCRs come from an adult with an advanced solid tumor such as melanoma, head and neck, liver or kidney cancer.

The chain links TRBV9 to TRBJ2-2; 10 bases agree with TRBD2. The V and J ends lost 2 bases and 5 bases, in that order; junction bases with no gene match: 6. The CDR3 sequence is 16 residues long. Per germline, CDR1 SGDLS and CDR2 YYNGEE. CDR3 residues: CASSVGLATSTGELFF. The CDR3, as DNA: TGTGCCAGCAGCGTGGGACTAGCGACTTCGACCGGGGAGCTGTTTTTT.

DNA of the CDR3: TGTGCCGGAGGCCCGGATCAGCCCCAGCATTTT. Encoded protein: CAGGPDQPQHF. The chain recombines TRBV28 with TRBJ1-5; D remains ambiguous. Per germline, CDR1 MDHEN and CDR2 SYDVKM. The CDR3 sequence is 11 residues long. V was clipped by 11 bases and J by 5 bases, with 10 bases between them.

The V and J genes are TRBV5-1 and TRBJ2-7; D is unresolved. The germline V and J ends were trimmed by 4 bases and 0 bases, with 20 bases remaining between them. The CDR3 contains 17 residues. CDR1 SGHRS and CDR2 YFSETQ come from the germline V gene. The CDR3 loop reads CASSPGSALSLSYEQYF. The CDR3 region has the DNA TGCGCCAGCAGCCCTGGATCAGCCCTGAGTCTCTCCTACGAGCAGTACTTC.

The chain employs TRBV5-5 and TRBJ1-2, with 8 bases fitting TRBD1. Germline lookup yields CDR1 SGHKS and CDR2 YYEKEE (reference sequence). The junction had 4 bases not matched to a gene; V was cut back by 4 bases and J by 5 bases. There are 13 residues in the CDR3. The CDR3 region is CASSGTGYYGYTF. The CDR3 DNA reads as TGTGCCAGCAGCGGGACAGGTTATTATGGCTACACCTTC.

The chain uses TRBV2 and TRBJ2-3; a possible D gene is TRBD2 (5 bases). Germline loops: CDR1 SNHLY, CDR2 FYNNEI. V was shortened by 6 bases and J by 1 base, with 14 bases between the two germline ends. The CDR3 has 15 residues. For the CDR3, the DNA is TGTGCCAGCAGGTTAATAGCGTCAGGCACAGATACGCAGTATTTT. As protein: CASRLIASGTDTQYF.

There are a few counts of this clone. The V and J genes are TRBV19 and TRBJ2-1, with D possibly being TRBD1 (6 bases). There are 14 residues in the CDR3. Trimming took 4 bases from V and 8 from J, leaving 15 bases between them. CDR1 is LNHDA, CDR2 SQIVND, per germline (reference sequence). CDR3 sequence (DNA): TGTGCCAGTAGTAAATTCTTTGGGGGCGATGAGCAGTTCTTC. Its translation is CASSKFFGGDEQFF.

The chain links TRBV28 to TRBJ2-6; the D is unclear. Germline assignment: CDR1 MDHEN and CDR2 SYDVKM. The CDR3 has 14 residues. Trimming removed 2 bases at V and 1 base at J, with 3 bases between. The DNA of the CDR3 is TGTGCCAGCAGTTTACCATCTGGGGCCAACGTCCTGACTTTC. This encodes CASSLPSGANVLTF.

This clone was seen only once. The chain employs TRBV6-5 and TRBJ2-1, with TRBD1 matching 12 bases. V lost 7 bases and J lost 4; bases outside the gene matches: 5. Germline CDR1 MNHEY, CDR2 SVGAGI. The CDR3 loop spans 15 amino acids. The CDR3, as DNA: TGTGCCAGCAAAGGGGACAGGGGGCATTACAATGAGCAGTTCTTC. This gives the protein CASKGDRGHYNEQFF.

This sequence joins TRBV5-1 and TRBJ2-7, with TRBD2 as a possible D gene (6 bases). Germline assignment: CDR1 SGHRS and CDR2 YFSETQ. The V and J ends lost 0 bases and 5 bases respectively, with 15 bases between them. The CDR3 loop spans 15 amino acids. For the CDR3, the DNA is TGCGCCAGCAGCTTGGGGGGACTGGGCGCCGACGAGCAGTACTTC. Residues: CASSLGGLGADEQYF.

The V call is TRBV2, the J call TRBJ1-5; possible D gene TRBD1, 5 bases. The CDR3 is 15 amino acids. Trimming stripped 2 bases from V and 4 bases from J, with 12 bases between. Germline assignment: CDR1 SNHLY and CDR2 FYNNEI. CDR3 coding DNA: TGTGCCAGCAGTGAAAGGGGTCCGGGGAATCAGCCCCAGCATTTT. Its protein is CASSERGPGNQPQHF.

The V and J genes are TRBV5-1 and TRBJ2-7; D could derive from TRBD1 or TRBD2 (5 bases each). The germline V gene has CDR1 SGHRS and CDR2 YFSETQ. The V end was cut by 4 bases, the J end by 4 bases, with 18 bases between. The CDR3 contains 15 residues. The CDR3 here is CASSTSGGSSYEQYF. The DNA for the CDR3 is TGCGCCAGCAGCACGTCTGGGGGTTCCTCGTACGAGCAGTACTTC.

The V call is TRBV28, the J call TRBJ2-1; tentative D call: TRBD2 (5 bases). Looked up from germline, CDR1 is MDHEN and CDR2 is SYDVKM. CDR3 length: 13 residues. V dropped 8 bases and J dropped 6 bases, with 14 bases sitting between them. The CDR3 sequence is CASLSWSGNEQFF. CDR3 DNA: TGTGCCAGCCTTTCTTGGAGCGGCAATGAGCAGTTCTTC.

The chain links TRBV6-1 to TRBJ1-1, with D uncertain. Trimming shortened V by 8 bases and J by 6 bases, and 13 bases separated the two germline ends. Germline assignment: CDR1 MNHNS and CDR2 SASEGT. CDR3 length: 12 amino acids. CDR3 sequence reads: CASLRAGAEAFF. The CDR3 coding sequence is TGTGCCAGCCTCCGGGCCGGGGCTGAAGCTTTCTTT.

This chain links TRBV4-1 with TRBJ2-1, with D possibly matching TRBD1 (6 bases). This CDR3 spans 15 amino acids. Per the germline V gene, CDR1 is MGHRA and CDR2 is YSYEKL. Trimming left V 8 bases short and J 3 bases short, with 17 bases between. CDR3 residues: CASGVVGHNYNEQFF. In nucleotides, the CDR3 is TGCGCCAGCGGGGTTGTGGGACACAACTACAATGAGCAGTTCTTC.

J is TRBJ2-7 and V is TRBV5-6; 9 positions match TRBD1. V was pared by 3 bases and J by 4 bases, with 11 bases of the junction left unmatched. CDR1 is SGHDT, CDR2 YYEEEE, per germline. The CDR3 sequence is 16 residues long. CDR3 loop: CASSYSSGTGPYEQYF. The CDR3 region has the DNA TGTGCCAGCAGCTACTCATCCGGGACAGGGCCGTACGAGCAGTACTTC.

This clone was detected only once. The CDR3 nucleotides read TGCGCCAGCAGCCGAGCACCCACGACTACTAATGAAAAACTGTTTTTT. As protein: CASSRAPTTTNEKLFF. The rearrangement uses TRBV4-1 and TRBJ1-4; D unclear. Trimming pared 4 bases from V and 2 bases from J, leaving 14 bases between. Germline CDR1 is MGHRA and CDR2 is YSYEKL. CDR3 length equals 16 residues.

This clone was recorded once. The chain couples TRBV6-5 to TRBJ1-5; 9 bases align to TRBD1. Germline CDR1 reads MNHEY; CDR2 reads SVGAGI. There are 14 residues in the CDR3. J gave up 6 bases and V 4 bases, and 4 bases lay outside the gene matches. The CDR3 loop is CASSSDRGSQPQHF. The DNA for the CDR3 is TGTGCCAGCAGTTCCGACAGGGGGTCTCAGCCCCAGCATTTT.

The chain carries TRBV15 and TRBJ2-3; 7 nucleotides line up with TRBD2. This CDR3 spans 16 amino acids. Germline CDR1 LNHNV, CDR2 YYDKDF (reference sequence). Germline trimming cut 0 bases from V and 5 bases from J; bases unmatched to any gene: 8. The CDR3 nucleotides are TGTGCCACCAGCAGAGATCGGGCGGGGGTCGGAGATACGCAGTATTTT. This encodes CATSRDRAGVGDTQYF.

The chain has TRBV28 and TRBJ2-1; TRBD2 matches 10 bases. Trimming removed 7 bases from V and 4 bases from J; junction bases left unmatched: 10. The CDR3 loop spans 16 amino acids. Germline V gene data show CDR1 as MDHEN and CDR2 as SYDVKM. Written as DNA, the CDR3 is TGTGCCAGCACCCAGGCGACTAGCGGGCTTTACAATGAGCAGTTCTTC. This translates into CASTQATSGLYNEQFF.

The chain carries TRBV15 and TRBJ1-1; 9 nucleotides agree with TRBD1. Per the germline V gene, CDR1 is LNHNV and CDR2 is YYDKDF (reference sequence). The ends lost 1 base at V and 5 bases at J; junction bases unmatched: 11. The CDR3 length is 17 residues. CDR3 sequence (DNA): TGTGCCACCAGCAGAGGATCGGGACAGGGTTTCTCAACTGAAGCTTTCTTT. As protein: CATSRGSGQGFSTEAFF.

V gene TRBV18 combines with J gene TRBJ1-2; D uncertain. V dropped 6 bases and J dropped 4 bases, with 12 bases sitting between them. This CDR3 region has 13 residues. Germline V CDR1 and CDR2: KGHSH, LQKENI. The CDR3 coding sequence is TGTGCCAGCTCCCCAGAAAACGGCTATGGCTACACCTTC. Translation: CASSPENGYGYTF.

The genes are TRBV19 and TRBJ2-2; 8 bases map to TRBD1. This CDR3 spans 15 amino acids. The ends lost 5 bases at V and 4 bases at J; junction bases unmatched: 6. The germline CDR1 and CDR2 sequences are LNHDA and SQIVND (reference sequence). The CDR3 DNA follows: TGTGCCAGTAGTTACCAGGGGGCGACCACCGGGGAGCTGTTTTTT. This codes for CASSYQGATTGELFF.

The CDR3 bases are TGTGCCTGGACTGTTGGGGGGAACACTGAAGCTTTCTTT. Its translation: CAWTVGGNTEAFF. V usage is TRBV30 and J usage is TRBJ1-1, with a weak D call TRBD1 (5 bases). V was shortened by 4 bases and J by 1 base, with 10 bases between the two germline ends. Germline V gives CDR1 GTSNPN, CDR2 SVGIG (reference sequence). The CDR3 extends over 13 amino acids.

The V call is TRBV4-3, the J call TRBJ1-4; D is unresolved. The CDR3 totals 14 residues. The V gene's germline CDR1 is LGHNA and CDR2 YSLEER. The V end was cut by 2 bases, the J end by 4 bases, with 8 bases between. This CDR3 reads CASSQSQINEKLFF. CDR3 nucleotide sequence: TGCGCCAGCAGCCAATCACAGATTAATGAAAAACTGTTTTTT.

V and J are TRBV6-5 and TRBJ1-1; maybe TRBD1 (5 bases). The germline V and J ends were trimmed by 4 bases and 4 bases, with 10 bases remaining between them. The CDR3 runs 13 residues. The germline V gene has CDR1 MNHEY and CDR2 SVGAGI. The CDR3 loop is CASSSGGITEAFF. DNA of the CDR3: TGTGCCAGCAGTTCGGGGGGGATCACTGAAGCTTTCTTT.

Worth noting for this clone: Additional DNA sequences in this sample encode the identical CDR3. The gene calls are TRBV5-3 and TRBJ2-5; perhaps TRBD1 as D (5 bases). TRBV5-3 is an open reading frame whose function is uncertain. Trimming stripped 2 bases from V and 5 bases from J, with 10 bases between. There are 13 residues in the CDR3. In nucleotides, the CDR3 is TGTGCCAGAAGCTTTCCAGGGAAGGAGACCCAGTACTTC. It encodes CARSFPGKETQYF.